This T cell receptor (beta chain) was retrieved from a study of cytomegalovirus exposure and HLA in healthy donors. Looking at the study overall: Per a later analysis, the roughly 690 first-cohort and 120 validation repertoires shared one platform.

Repertoires were generated with immunoSEQ multiplex PCR, while TCRdb's copy carries only in-frame clones and drops some. The profile covers some 110,000 clones, with approximately 91% appearing a single time and about 4.3% taken by the ten largest. The receptor's source is a man aged 18 to 29 in good health and CMV-seropositive. The specimen was PBMCs.

The CDR3 DNA reads as TGTGCCAGTAGTATAGATAGGCGCGCACTCAGGGAACGTGGAAACACCATATATTTT. Translated: CASSIDRRALRERGNTIYF. The V call is TRBV19, the J call TRBJ1-3; possible D gene TRBD1, 5 bases. CDR1 and CDR2 (germline): LNHDA, SQIVND (reference sequence). Between the trimmed V and J ends, which lost 0 bases and 3 bases, there was a span of 21 bases. The CDR3 loop spans 19 amino acids.